This TCR beta chain comes out of a study of patients and donors after allogeneic stem cell transplantation. Via MiXCR, TCRdb re-called the RT-PCR reads, giving one row per CDR3 protein. This table has approximately 220,000 distinct CDR3 sequences, roughly 38% appearing once. The V gene's germline CDR1 is SGHRS and CDR2 YFSETQ. The CDR3 runs 14 residues. V was clipped by 3 bases and J by 7 bases; unmatched bases: 5. This clonotype appeared a few times. The V call is TRBV5-1, the J call TRBJ2-1; 9 bases fit TRBD1. The sequence came from a human donor who was either an allogeneic HSCT recipient or a stem cell or donor lymphocyte infusion donor (not recorded which). It is not recorded whose cells these are; they may come from a transplant donor. Sequenced material: blood, either unsorted or a sorted T cell fraction (not recorded which). CDR3 residues: CASSWYRGRNEQFF. The CDR3 coding sequence is TGCGCCAGCAGCTGGTACAGGGGGCGGAATGAGCAGTTCTTC. Complete variable domain (other parts from reference TRBV5-1 and TRBJ2-1): KAGVTQTPRYLIKTRGQQVTLSCSPISGHRSVSWYQQTPGQGLQFLFEYFSETQRNKGNFPGRFSGRQFSNSRSEMNVSTLELGDSALYLCASSWYRGRNEQFFGPGTRLTVL.